These T cell receptor beta chains were read from a single sample in a study of cytomegalovirus exposure and HLA in healthy donors. TCRdb keeps only in-frame clones here, not all; method: immunoSEQ multiplex PCR. This repertoire shows 100,000 to 150,000 clones, around 78% found once; its top ten account for around 20%. The sequenced sample was PBMCs. The receptors stem from a man aged 18 to 35 in good health and CMV-seropositive. The CDR3 runs from the conserved cysteine through the conserved F or W. Each record gives: clone size, D gene, J gene, V gene, CDR3 protein, CDR3 DNA. D genes are given only for firm matches. A clone size is listed for some rows: how often the clone was seen (once, few, many), or a class if it is expanded.

size: .; D: .; J: TRBJ1-1; V: TRBV11-3; CDR3: CASSQGDTEAFF; DNA: TGTGCCAGCAGTCAAGGGGACACTGAAGCTTTCTTT
size: .; D: TRBD1; J: TRBJ1-3; V: TRBV29-1; CDR3: CSVTQGGLNTIYF; DNA: TGCAGCGTGACACAGGGGGGTCTAAACACCATATATTTT
size: .; D: .; J: TRBJ1-2; V: TRBV5-1; CDR3: CASSPDVQGGNGYTF; DNA: TGCGCCAGCAGCCCTGACGTGCAGGGCGGGAATGGCTACACCTTC
size: few; D: .; J: TRBJ2-3; V: TRBV6-6; CDR3: CASSYLPQGTQYF; DNA: TGTGCCAGCAGTTACCTCCCCCAGGGTACGCAGTATTTT
size: .; D: TRBD1; J: TRBJ2-3; V: TRBV19; CDR3: CASSMRATGGADTQYF; DNA: TGTGCCAGTAGTATGCGTGCGACAGGGGGAGCAGATACGCAGTATTTT
size: .; D: .; J: TRBJ1-5; V: TRBV27; CDR3: CASSPSGTLSNQPQHF; DNA: TGTGCCAGCAGCCCCAGCGGGACACTAAGCAATCAGCCCCAGCATTTT
size: .; D: .; J: TRBJ2-7; V: TRBV5-4; CDR3: CASSHSPHEQYF; DNA: TGTGCCAGCAGCCACAGTCCCCACGAGCAGTACTTC
size: .; D: .; J: TRBJ2-6; V: TRBV5-1; CDR3: CASSLESSGANVLTF; DNA: TGCGCCAGCAGCTTGGAATCGTCTGGGGCCAACGTCCTGACTTTC
size: once; D: TRBD1; J: TRBJ2-7; V: TRBV2; CDR3: CASNRQGGASGQYF; DNA: TGTGCCAGCAACAGACAGGGTGGGGCATCCGGGCAGTACTTC
size: .; D: TRBD2; J: TRBJ2-5; V: TRBV7-2; CDR3: CASSPSGAETQYF; DNA: TGTGCCAGCAGCCCGAGCGGGGCGGAGACCCAGTACTTC
size: .; D: .; J: TRBJ2-5; V: TRBV2; CDR3: CAAGEYQETQYF; DNA: TGTGCCGCCGGGGAGTACCAAGAGACCCAGTACTTC
size: .; D: .; J: TRBJ1-5; V: TRBV6-1; CDR3: CASSEVGGNQPQHF; DNA: TGTGCCAGCAGTGAAGTCGGGGGCAATCAGCCCCAGCATTTT
size: .; D: TRBD2; J: TRBJ2-7; V: TRBV11-2; CDR3: CASSLKRGVGNEQYF; DNA: TGTGCCAGCAGCTTAAAGCGGGGGGTCGGTAACGAGCAGTACTTC
size: .; D: TRBD2; J: TRBJ2-2; V: TRBV7-3; CDR3: CASTPSMGGTGELFF; DNA: TGTGCCAGCACCCCAAGTATGGGGGGGACCGGGGAGCTGTTTTTT
size: .; D: TRBD2; J: TRBJ2-3; V: TRBV27; CDR3: CASNRGGPGTDTQYF; DNA: TGTGCCAGCAATCGGGGGGGCCCTGGCACAGATACGCAGTATTTT
size: few; D: .; J: TRBJ1-1; V: TRBV6-5; CDR3: CASSSTGRNTEAFF; DNA: TGTGCCAGCAGTTCTACAGGGAGGAACACTGAAGCTTTCTTT
size: .; D: TRBD1; J: TRBJ1-2; V: TRBV7-9; CDR3: CASSFQGAKGYGYTF; DNA: TGTGCCAGCAGCTTTCAGGGGGCGAAAGGCTATGGCTACACCTTC
size: .; D: TRBD1; J: TRBJ1-3; V: TRBV30; CDR3: CAWSTGQGYSGNTIYF; DNA: TGTGCCTGGAGCACGGGACAGGGATATTCTGGAAACACCATATATTTT
size: few; D: .; J: TRBJ1-1; V: TRBV7-3; CDR3: CASSVEDSSMNTEAFF; DNA: TGTGCCAGCAGCGTAGAGGACAGCTCGATGAACACTGAAGCTTTCTTT
size: .; D: TRBD2; J: TRBJ2-5; V: TRBV2; CDR3: CASSGLTSGGETQYF; DNA: TGTGCCAGCAGTGGCTTGACTAGCGGGGGAGAGACCCAGTACTTC
size: .; D: .; J: TRBJ1-1; V: TRBV14; CDR3: CASSQDRGPLGTEAFF; DNA: TGTGCCAGCAGCCAAGATAGAGGGCCCCTCGGCACTGAAGCTTTCTTT
size: .; D: TRBD1; J: TRBJ2-1; V: TRBV5-6; CDR3: CASSFWTGSGNEQFF; DNA: TGTGCCAGCAGCTTTTGGACAGGGTCCGGCAATGAGCAGTTCTTC
size: .; D: .; J: TRBJ1-6; V: TRBV7-9; CDR3: CASSFGESPLHF; DNA: TGTGCCAGCAGCTTCGGGGAATCACCCCTCCACTTT
size: .; D: .; J: TRBJ2-3; V: TRBV19; CDR3: CAGSFAGTDTQYF; DNA: TGTGCCGGATCCTTCGCGGGCACAGATACGCAGTATTTT
size: .; D: .; J: TRBJ1-5; V: TRBV19; CDR3: CASEDNSNQPQHF; DNA: TGTGCCAGTGAAGACAATAGCAATCAGCCCCAGCATTTT
size: .; D: TRBD1; J: TRBJ1-2; V: TRBV30; CDR3: CAWSRQGTTNYGYTF; DNA: TGTGCCTGGAGTAGACAGGGGACGACTAACTATGGCTACACCTTC
size: .; D: .; J: TRBJ1-2; V: TRBV29-1; CDR3: CSVEVETGYGVLGYTF; DNA: TGCAGCGTTGAAGTCGAAACGGGGTATGGGGTCTTGGGCTACACCTTC
size: .; D: .; J: TRBJ2-6; V: TRBV4-2; CDR3: CASSQEQGAGANVLTF; DNA: TGTGCCAGCAGCCAAGAACAGGGCGCCGGGGCCAACGTCCTGACTTTC
size: once; D: .; J: TRBJ2-2; V: TRBV18; CDR3: CASSPPLSGELFF; DNA: TGTGCCAGCTCACCACCCCTTTCCGGGGAGCTGTTTTTT
size: .; D: .; J: TRBJ2-1; V: TRBV5-1; CDR3: CASSYYPGQGIHNEQFF; DNA: TGCGCCAGCAGCTATTATCCGGGACAAGGGATTCACAATGAGCAGTTCTTC
size: few; D: TRBD1; J: TRBJ1-3; V: TRBV5-5; CDR3: CASSFQGEGNTIYF; DNA: TGTGCCAGCAGCTTCCAGGGGGAAGGAAACACCATATATTTT
size: .; D: .; J: TRBJ2-2; V: TRBV6-5; CDR3: CASSYTSANTGELFF; DNA: TGTGCCAGCAGTTACACAAGCGCGAACACCGGGGAGCTGTTTTTT
size: .; D: .; J: TRBJ2-1; V: TRBV7-5; CDR3: CARSSRQGNSYNEQFF; DNA: TGTGCCAGAAGCTCCAGACAGGGGAATTCCTACAATGAGCAGTTCTTC
size: .; D: .; J: TRBJ2-3; V: TRBV11-2; CDR3: CASSANSNTQYF; DNA: TGTGCCAGCAGCGCCAACAGTAATACGCAGTATTTT
size: .; D: TRBD1; J: TRBJ1-2; V: TRBV27; CDR3: CASSLVASGGYYGYTF; DNA: TGTGCCAGCAGTTTAGTGGCGTCAGGGGGTTACTATGGCTACACCTTC
size: .; D: .; J: TRBJ1-2; V: TRBV11-2; CDR3: CASSVEGVYGYTF; DNA: TGTGCCAGCAGCGTCGAAGGGGTCTATGGCTACACCTTC
size: .; D: .; J: TRBJ1-1; V: TRBV27; CDR3: CASSLSPLRKTEAFF; DNA: TGTGCCAGCAGTTTATCCCCCCTGCGGAAAACTGAAGCTTTCTTT
size: .; D: .; J: TRBJ1-2; V: TRBV20-1; CDR3: CSASSGYGYTF; DNA: TGCAGTGCTAGCTCAGGATATGGCTACACCTTC
size: .; D: .; J: TRBJ1-5; V: TRBV6-6; CDR3: CASSSQGNQPQHF; DNA: TGTGCCAGCAGTTCACAGGGAAATCAGCCCCAGCATTTT
size: once; D: .; J: TRBJ2-7; V: TRBV5-1; CDR3: CASSDTQGSYEQYF; DNA: TGCGCCAGCAGCGATACACAGGGCTCCTACGAGCAGTACTTC
size: .; D: .; J: TRBJ1-1; V: TRBV7-6; CDR3: CASSGQQGVNTEAFF; DNA: TGTGCCAGCAGCGGGCAACAGGGTGTCAACACTGAAGCTTTCTTT
size: .; D: TRBD2; J: TRBJ2-5; V: TRBV5-6; CDR3: CASSLSFRGGGETQYF; DNA: TGTGCCAGCAGCTTGAGTTTTCGGGGGGGAGGGGAGACCCAGTACTTC
size: .; D: TRBD1; J: TRBJ2-5; V: TRBV27; CDR3: CASRDRGWETQYF; DNA: TGTGCCAGCAGGGACAGGGGGTGGGAGACCCAGTACTTC
size: .; D: .; J: TRBJ1-4; V: TRBV5-1; CDR3: CASSSDGGLYQEKLFF; DNA: TGCGCCAGCAGCTCGGATGGAGGTCTGTATCAGGAAAAACTGTTTTTT
size: .; D: .; J: TRBJ2-3; V: TRBV5-6; CDR3: CASSPSAGPDTQYF; DNA: TGTGCCAGCAGCCCCTCCGCGGGGCCAGATACGCAGTATTTT
size: .; D: TRBD1; J: TRBJ2-7; V: TRBV10-3; CDR3: CASRGSSYEQYF; DNA: TGTGCCAGCAGGGGGAGCTCCTACGAGCAGTACTTC
size: .; D: .; J: TRBJ1-1; V: TRBV30; CDR3: CAWSGGQGRSEAFF; DNA: TGTGCCTGGAGTGGGGGGCAGGGGAGATCTGAAGCTTTCTTT
size: .; D: .; J: TRBJ1-5; V: TRBV6-1; CDR3: CASSEARASRRQPQHF; DNA: TGTGCCAGCAGTGAAGCGCGGGCTTCCAGGCGCCAGCCCCAGCATTTT
size: .; D: TRBD1; J: TRBJ1-2; V: TRBV10-2; CDR3: CASSAGQGGSGYTF; DNA: TGCGCCAGCAGCGCAGGACAGGGAGGTAGCGGCTACACCTTC
size: .; D: .; J: TRBJ1-5; V: TRBV27; CDR3: CASSLSAAASNQPQHF; DNA: TGTGCCAGCAGTTTATCGGCGGCAGCCAGCAATCAGCCCCAGCATTTT
size: .; D: .; J: TRBJ2-2; V: TRBV2; CDR3: CASSLPNTGELFF; DNA: TGTGCCAGCAGTCTACCTAACACCGGGGAGCTGTTTTTT